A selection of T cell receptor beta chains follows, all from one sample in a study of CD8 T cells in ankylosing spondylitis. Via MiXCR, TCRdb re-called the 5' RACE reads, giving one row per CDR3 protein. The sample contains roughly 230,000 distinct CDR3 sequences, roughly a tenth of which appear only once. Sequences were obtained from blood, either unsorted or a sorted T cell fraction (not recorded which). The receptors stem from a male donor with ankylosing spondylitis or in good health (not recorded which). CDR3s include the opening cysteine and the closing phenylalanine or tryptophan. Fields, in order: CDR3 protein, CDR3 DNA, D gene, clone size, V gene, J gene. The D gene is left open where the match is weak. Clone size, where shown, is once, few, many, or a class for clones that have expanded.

CDR3aa: CSASAVRETQYF
CDR3nt: TGCAGTGCTAGCGCGGTTAGGGAGACCCAGTACTTC
d_gene: .
abundance: many
v_gene: TRBV20-1
j_gene: TRBJ2-5

CDR3aa: CASSSGAGGLTTDTQYF
CDR3nt: TGCGCCAGCAGCTCCGGAGCGGGGGGGCTGACCACAGATACGCAGTATTTT
d_gene: TRBD2
abundance: many
v_gene: TRBV5-1
j_gene: TRBJ2-3

CDR3aa: CAIGGVNTEAFF
CDR3nt: TGTGCCATCGGAGGGGTGAACACTGAAGCTTTCTTT
d_gene: .
abundance: .
v_gene: TRBV10-3
j_gene: TRBJ1-1

CDR3aa: CSAALTGGSDTQYF
CDR3nt: TGCAGTGCTGCACTGACAGGGGGATCAGATACGCAGTATTTT
d_gene: TRBD1
abundance: many
v_gene: TRBV20-1
j_gene: TRBJ2-3

CDR3aa: CASSQDQGELFYEQYF
CDR3nt: TGTGCCAGCAGCCAAGATCAGGGTGAACTCTTCTACGAGCAGTACTTC
d_gene: .
abundance: .
v_gene: TRBV4-2
j_gene: TRBJ2-7

CDR3aa: CASSEGGNYAYTF
CDR3nt: TGTGCCAGCAGTGAAGGGGGAAACTATGCCTACACCTTC
d_gene: .
abundance: .
v_gene: TRBV25-1
j_gene: TRBJ1-2

CDR3aa: CASSLDGRSRDTQYF
CDR3nt: TGTGCCAGCAGCTTAGATGGACGTAGTAGAGATACGCAGTATTTT
d_gene: .
abundance: .
v_gene: TRBV7-2
j_gene: TRBJ2-3

CDR3aa: CASSSTPIGTEAFF
CDR3nt: TGTGCCAGCAGTTCAACTCCCATCGGCACTGAAGCTTTCTTT
d_gene: .
abundance: many
v_gene: TRBV27
j_gene: TRBJ1-1

CDR3aa: CASSLAQGMAKNIQYF
CDR3nt: TGCGCCAGCAGCTTGGCCCAGGGGATGGCCAAAAACATTCAGTACTTC
d_gene: .
abundance: many
v_gene: TRBV5-1
j_gene: TRBJ2-4

CDR3aa: CASSLERARGENIQYF
CDR3nt: TGTGCCAGCAGTTTAGAGAGGGCCCGAGGGGAAAACATTCAGTACTTC
d_gene: .
abundance: many
v_gene: TRBV12-3/TRBV12-4
j_gene: TRBJ2-4

CDR3aa: CASSPPGSGELFF
CDR3nt: TGTGCCAGCAGCCCTCCGGGATCCGGGGAGCTGTTTTTT
d_gene: .
abundance: many
v_gene: TRBV11-2
j_gene: TRBJ2-2

CDR3aa: CASSLAPSEVNEQFF
CDR3nt: TGCGCCAGCAGCCTTGCACCATCAGAGGTTAATGAGCAGTTCTTC
d_gene: .
abundance: .
v_gene: TRBV4-1
j_gene: TRBJ2-1

CDR3aa: CASSLDRTQPQHF
CDR3nt: TGTGCCAGCAGCTTGGACAGAACACAGCCCCAGCATTTT
d_gene: .
abundance: many
v_gene: TRBV7-2
j_gene: TRBJ1-5

CDR3aa: CASSDLGGYTF
CDR3nt: TGTGCCAGCAGTGACTTGGGAGGCTACACCTTC
d_gene: .
abundance: .
v_gene: TRBV2
j_gene: TRBJ1-2

CDR3aa: CSVEGERAANTGELFF
CDR3nt: TGCAGCGTTGAAGGGGAGAGGGCCGCGAACACCGGGGAGCTGTTTTTT
d_gene: .
abundance: .
v_gene: TRBV29-1
j_gene: TRBJ2-2

CDR3aa: CSAWDRGGTEAFF
CDR3nt: TGCAGCGCCTGGGACAGGGGGGGAACTGAAGCTTTCTTT
d_gene: TRBD1
abundance: many
v_gene: TRBV29-1
j_gene: TRBJ1-1

CDR3aa: CASSSTGGWYEQYF
CDR3nt: TGTGCCAGCAGTTCGACAGGGGGCTGGTACGAGCAGTACTTC
d_gene: TRBD1
abundance: many
v_gene: TRBV27
j_gene: TRBJ2-7

CDR3aa: CASMSWDRGNYGYTF
CDR3nt: TGTGCCAGCATGAGCTGGGACAGGGGTAACTATGGCTACACCTTC
d_gene: TRBD1
abundance: many
v_gene: TRBV12-3/TRBV12-4
j_gene: TRBJ1-2

CDR3aa: CASVGRHTGELFF
CDR3nt: TGTGCCAGCGTAGGAAGGCACACCGGGGAGCTGTTTTTT
d_gene: .
abundance: many
v_gene: TRBV2
j_gene: TRBJ2-2

CDR3aa: CATSIEGLAGTDTQYF
CDR3nt: TGTGCCACCAGCATAGAAGGACTAGCGGGAACAGATACGCAGTATTTT
d_gene: TRBD2
abundance: many
v_gene: TRBV15
j_gene: TRBJ2-3

CDR3aa: CASSLGVWGTEAFF
CDR3nt: TGTGCCAGCAGCTTAGGGGTTTGGGGCACTGAAGCTTTCTTT
d_gene: .
abundance: .
v_gene: TRBV21-1
j_gene: TRBJ1-1

CDR3aa: CASSPIDPGRRDYGYTF
CDR3nt: TGCGCCAGCAGCCCGATTGATCCGGGAAGGAGGGACTATGGCTACACCTTC
d_gene: .
abundance: many
v_gene: TRBV5-1
j_gene: TRBJ1-2